This T cell receptor beta chain was sequenced for a study of PD-1 blockade in classical Hodgkin lymphoma. Findings of the study overall: Undefined causes, possibly disease activity or prior therapy, underlie the repertoire differences. Exclusion was the outcome for patients who began nivolumab under 1 year after ASCT. The study found complete responders had baseline diversity similar to newly diagnosed patients. According to reports, newly diagnosed patients had lower baseline TCR diversity than healthy donors, and relapsed/refractory patients had lower baseline TCR diversity still.

Stated time point: cycle 4 day 1 (C4D1), after less than seven weeks of nivolumab. Each patient's relapse followed autologous stem cell transplantation, and brentuximab vedotin exposure varied. Profiling relied on immunoSEQ multiplex PCR, and the TCRdb table lists in-frame clones only, not all of them. The data show nearly 20,000 clones, 76% seen once. V gave up 10 bases and J gave up 9 bases; unmatched junction bases: 15. This CDR3 has 14 residues. Germline CDR1 and CDR2: MNHEY and SVGAGI. Notes on this clone: What it binds is not known.

The sequence was obtained from a human donor with classical Hodgkin lymphoma. The chain links TRBV6-5 to TRBJ2-1; 7 bases line up with TRBD1. Material: peripheral blood mononuclear cells (PBMCs), obtained before the fourth cycle of nivolumab. This chain's CDR3 is CATGGRGVRGEQFF. As DNA, the CDR3 is TGTGCCACAGGGGGAAGGGGTGTCAGGGGTGAGCAGTTCTTC.